One and the same sample provided the 12 T cell receptor beta chains below, sequenced in a study of OX40 agonist ivuxolimab in advanced cancers. The data were produced by immunoSEQ multiplex PCR, yet TCRdb's version contains in-frame clones alone and is incomplete. The sample consists of 100,000 to 130,000 clones, under 95% of them appearing once. This sample comprised CD4+ or CD8+ T cells sorted from blood, obtained in a trial of the OX40 agonist ivuxolimab. Source of these receptors: an adult with an advanced solid tumor such as melanoma, head and neck, liver or kidney cancer.

This chain links TRBV19 with TRBJ1-5, with D perhaps TRBD1 (6 bases). V lost 7 bases and J lost 0, with 13 bases in between. Germline loops: CDR1 LNHDA, CDR2 SQIVND (reference sequence). CDR3 length: 15 residues. The CDR3 is CASMRTEISNQPQHF. The CDR3 bases are TGTGCCAGTATGAGGACAGAAATTAGCAATCAGCCCCAGCATTTT.

V is TRBV11-1 and J is TRBJ2-4, with D perhaps matching TRBD2 (6 bases). Germline-derived CDR1 and CDR2 are SGHAT and FQDESV (reference sequence). The ends were cut back, 0 bases at V and 6 bases at J, with 6 bases in the middle. The CDR3 is 13 amino acids. CDR3 sequence (DNA): TGTGCCAGCAGCTTAGCGGGAGGAAACATTCAGTACTTC. Translation: CASSLAGGNIQYF.

CDR3 in amino acids: CASSSQRGDITDTQYF. The CDR3 DNA is TGTGCCAGCAGTTCACAGCGGGGGGACATCACAGATACGCAGTATTTT. This chain uses TRBV6-6 with TRBJ2-3; 9 bases are a match to TRBD2. Germline V gene sequence: CDR1 MNHNY, CDR2 SVGAGI (reference sequence). V was clipped by 4 bases and J by 2 bases; unmatched bases: 7. The CDR3 spans 16 residues.

The V call is TRBV19, the J call TRBJ2-6, with D hard to call. V was cut by 4 bases and J by 0 bases, with 10 bases left in between. The length of the CDR3 is 16 residues. Germline V gives CDR1 LNHDA, CDR2 SQIVND (reference sequence). CDR3 nucleotides: TGTGCCAGTAGTACAATCGACAACTCTGGGGCCAACGTCCTGACTTTC. Protein sequence: CASSTIDNSGANVLTF.

CDR3 nucleotides: TGTGCCAGCGGAAACAGGGGCAATGAAGCTTTCTTT. Translated, it gives CASGNRGNEAFF. This chain joins TRBV6-6 and TRBJ1-1; 7 nucleotides line up with TRBD1. Trimming took 8 bases from V and 7 from J; bases not matched to a gene: 7. Germline V CDR1 and CDR2: MNHNY, SVGAGI (reference sequence). The CDR3 totals 12 residues.

The gene calls are TRBV7-3 and TRBJ2-5; TRBD2 matches at 8 bases. The V gene end was trimmed by 5 bases and the J gene end by 1 base; junction bases not matched to a gene: 6. The CDR3 runs to 15 residues. Germline CDR1 SGHTA, CDR2 FQGTGA. The CDR3: CASSDVGGAQETQYF. CDR3 nucleotides: TGTGCCAGCAGCGACGTCGGGGGGGCCCAAGAGACCCAGTACTTC.

The rearrangement joins TRBV19 to TRBJ2-1, with TRBD2 matching over 7 bases. Germline lookup yields CDR1 LNHDA and CDR2 SQIVND (reference sequence). There are 17 residues in the CDR3. V was clipped by 4 bases and J by 2 bases; unmatched bases: 11. In nucleotides, the CDR3 is TGTGCCAGTAGTACGGGGACGGGCGGGAGAACCTACAATGAGCAGTTCTTC. Protein product: CASSTGTGGRTYNEQFF.

J is TRBJ1-1 and V is TRBV19; perhaps TRBD1 as D (6 bases). This CDR3 is 16 amino acids long. CDR1 is LNHDA, CDR2 SQIVND, per germline (reference sequence). The V end lost 3 bases, the J end lost 4 bases, and 18 bases lay between the germline ends. The CDR3 region has the DNA TGTGCCAGTAGTATCGGGCCAGGGGCTTCGGGCACTGAAGCTTTCTTT. Its translation: CASSIGPGASGTEAFF. The full variable domain, rest sourced from reference TRBV19 and TRBJ1-1, is DGGITQSPKYLFRKEGQNVTLSCEQNLNHDAMYWYRQDPGQGLRLIYYSQIVNDFQKGDIAEGYSVSREKKESFPLTVTSAQKNPTAFYLCASSIGPGASGTEAFFGQGTRLTVV.

The chain joins TRBV6-5 to TRBJ1-3; D gene uncertain. Germline CDR1 reads MNHEY; CDR2 reads SVGAGI. Trimming removed 8 bases at V and 6 bases at J, with 8 bases between. The CDR3 extends over 11 amino acids. The CDR3 protein is CASLFENTIYF. The CDR3 DNA reads as TGTGCCAGCCTTTTTGAAAACACCATATATTTT.

Comments on this clone: The germline gene is not matched at one end of the junction; a read error may be the cause. V and J are TRBV7-7 and TRBJ2-2; no reliable D call. This CDR3 comprises 13 residues. CDR1 and CDR2 (germline): SSHAT, FNYEAQ (reference sequence). CDR3 region: CASSLDRAGELFF. CDR3 nucleotide sequence: TGTGCTAGCAGCTTAGACCGCGCCGGGGAGCTGTTTTTT. The full variable domain, its missing parts supplied by reference TRBV7-7 and TRBJ2-2, is GAGVSQSPRYKVTKRGQDVTLRCDPISSHATLYWYQQALGQGPEFLTYFNYEAQPDKSGLPSDRFSAERPEGSISTLTIQRTEQRDSAMYRCASSLDRAGELFFGEGSRLTVL.

The gene calls are TRBV25-1 and TRBJ1-2, with 10 positions matching TRBD1. The germline V gene encodes CDR1 MGHDK and CDR2 SYGVNS. CDR3 length: 14 residues. Trimming cost V 4 bases and J 7 bases; bases outside gene matches: 6. In nucleotides, the CDR3 is TGTGCCAGCAGTGCTCGACAGGGGGCAGGTGGCTACACCTTC. Its protein product is CASSARQGAGGYTF.

The J gene is TRBJ1-1, the V gene TRBV29-1, with D unclear. Germline V gene data show CDR1 as SQVTM and CDR2 as ANQGSEA. The V end lost 1 base, the J end lost 12 bases, and 18 bases lay between the germline ends. CDR3 length equals 13 residues. The CDR3 region is CSVEVGRVGWSFF. CDR3 DNA sequence: TGCAGCGTTGAAGTCGGGAGGGTAGGATGGTCTTTCTTT.